The clone carrying this TCR beta chain was seen at least ten times. Its antigen is undetermined. These data originate in a study of regulatory T cells in long-lasting Graves disease. General study points: TCR diversity in persistent Graves' patients was below that of newly diagnosed ones. Persistent patients shared more public clonotypes (roughly 3,000) than newly diagnosed patients (about 1,000).

According to the study, TCR beta libraries were built with iRepertoire HTBI primers and CDR3-region Arm-PCR. In the study's own analysis: Samples revealed 60 to 70 TRBV and 14 TRBJ segments. TCRdb reanalysed the multiplex PCR reads using MiXCR and keeps one entry per CDR3 protein. The V and J calls shown here were made by TCRdb, not taken from the authors' results. This table holds fewer than 550,000 distinct CDR3 sequences, about a sixth found once. The CDR3 spans 14 residues. V lost 2 bases to trimming and J lost 3 bases, with 14 bases between them. The V gene's germline CDR1 is GTSNPN and CDR2 SVGIG (reference sequence). As for time point: newly diagnosed GD, antithyroid drugs for less than 3 months. PBMCs provided the RNA from which the TCR library was made. The data also belong to a second study, concerning T cells in Graves' hyperthyroidism and ophthalmopathy.

This TCR came from a woman between 18 and 30 years old with Graves disease. The chain uses TRBV30 and TRBJ2-7; D is ambiguous. Sequenced material: peripheral blood mononuclear cells (PBMCs), taken at new diagnosis, from a patient treated with antithyroid drugs. Written as DNA, the CDR3 is TGTGCCTGGAGTCACCGGGCCTTCTACTACGAGCAGTACTTC. This gives the protein CAWSHRAFYYEQYF. The full variable domain, with the rest looked up from reference TRBV30 and TRBJ2-7, is SQTIHQWPATLVQPVGSPLSLECTVEGTSNPNLYWYRQAAGRGLQLLFYSVGIGQISSEVPQNLSASRPQDRQFILSSKKLLLSDSGFYLCAWSHRAFYYEQYFGPGTRLTVT.